This T cell receptor beta chain is drawn from a study of T cell repertoires in cytomegalovirus infection. Findings of the study overall: Predominance within the ex vivo response was attributable to HLA-C-restricted CMV-specific TCR beta clonotypes.

TCRdb re-called the reads through MiXCR, storing one row per CDR3 protein. This sample has about 400,000 distinct CDR3 sequences, with about 32% found just once. This clonotype was seen a single time. Antigen unknown. V trimming: 3 bases; J trimming: 4 bases; junction bases outside the gene matches: 3. The CDR3 sequence is 15 residues long. This sample comprised cultured PBMCs, obtained from culture after CMV antigen stimulation. The chain links TRBV12-3 or TRBV12-4 to TRBJ2-1; the match to TRBD2 covers 10 bases. This sequence originates from a human donor in good health (CMV status not recorded). Some clones in this sample may be carry-over from other donors' samples. The CDR3 coding sequence is TGTGCCAGCAGTTTGGGGACTAGCGTATACAATGAGCAGTTCTTC. This translates into CASSLGTSVYNEQFF.